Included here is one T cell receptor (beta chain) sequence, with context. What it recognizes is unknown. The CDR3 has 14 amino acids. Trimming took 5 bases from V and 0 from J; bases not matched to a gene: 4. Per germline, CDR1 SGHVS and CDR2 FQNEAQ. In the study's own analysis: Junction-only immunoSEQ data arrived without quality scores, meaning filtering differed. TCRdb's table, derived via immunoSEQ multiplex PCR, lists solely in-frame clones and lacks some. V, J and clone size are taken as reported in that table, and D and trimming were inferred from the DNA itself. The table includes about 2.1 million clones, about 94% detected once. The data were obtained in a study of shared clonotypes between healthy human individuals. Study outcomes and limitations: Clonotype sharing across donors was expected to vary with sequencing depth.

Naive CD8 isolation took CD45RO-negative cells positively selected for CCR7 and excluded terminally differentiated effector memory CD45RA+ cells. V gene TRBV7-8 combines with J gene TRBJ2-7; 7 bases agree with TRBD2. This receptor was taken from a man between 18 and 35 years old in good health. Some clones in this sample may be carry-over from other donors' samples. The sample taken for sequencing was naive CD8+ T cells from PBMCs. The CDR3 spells CASSLPSGSYEQYF. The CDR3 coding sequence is TGTGCCAGCAGCCTTCCTAGCGGCTCCTACGAGCAGTACTTC.